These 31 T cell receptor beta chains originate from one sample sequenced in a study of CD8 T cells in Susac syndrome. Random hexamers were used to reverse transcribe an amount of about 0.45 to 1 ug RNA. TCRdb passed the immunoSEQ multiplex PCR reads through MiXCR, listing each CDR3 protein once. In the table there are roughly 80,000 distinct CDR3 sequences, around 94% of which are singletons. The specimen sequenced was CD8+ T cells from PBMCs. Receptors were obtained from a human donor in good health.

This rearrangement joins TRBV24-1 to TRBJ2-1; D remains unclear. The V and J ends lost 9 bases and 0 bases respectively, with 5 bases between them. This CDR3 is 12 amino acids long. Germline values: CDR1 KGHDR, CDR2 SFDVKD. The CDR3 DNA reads TGTGCCACCGCCTCCTCCTACAATGAGCAGTTCTTC. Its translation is CATASSYNEQFF.

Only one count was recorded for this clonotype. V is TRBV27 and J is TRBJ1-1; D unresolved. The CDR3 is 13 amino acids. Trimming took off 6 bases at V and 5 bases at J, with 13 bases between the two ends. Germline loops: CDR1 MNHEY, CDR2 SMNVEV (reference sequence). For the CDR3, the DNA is TGTGCCAGCAGAAACCCCGGGGTAACTGAAGCTTTCTTT. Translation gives CASRNPGVTEAFF.

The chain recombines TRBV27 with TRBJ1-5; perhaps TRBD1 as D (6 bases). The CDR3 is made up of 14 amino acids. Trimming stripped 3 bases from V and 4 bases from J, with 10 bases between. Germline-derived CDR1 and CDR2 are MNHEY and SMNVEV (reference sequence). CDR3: CASSLTGLNQPQHF. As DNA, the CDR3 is TGTGCCAGCAGTTTGACAGGATTGAATCAGCCCCAGCATTTT.

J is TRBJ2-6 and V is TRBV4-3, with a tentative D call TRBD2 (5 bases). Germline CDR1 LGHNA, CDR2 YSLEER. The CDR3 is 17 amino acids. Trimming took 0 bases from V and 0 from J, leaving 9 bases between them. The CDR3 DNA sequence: TGCGCCAGCAGCCAAGAAAGAGGGAGCTCTGGGGCCAACGTCCTGACTTTC. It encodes CASSQERGSSGANVLTF.

This chain's CDR3 is CASSVASRGTQETQYF. The CDR3 coding sequence is TGTGCCAGCAGCGTAGCTTCCCGAGGGACCCAAGAGACCCAGTACTTC. The rearrangement joins TRBV9 to TRBJ2-5, with D perhaps TRBD1 or TRBD2 (5 bases each). CDR1 and CDR2 (germline): SGDLS, YYNGEE. The CDR3 spans 16 residues. Between the trimmed V and J ends, which lost 0 bases and 1 base, there was a span of 13 bases.

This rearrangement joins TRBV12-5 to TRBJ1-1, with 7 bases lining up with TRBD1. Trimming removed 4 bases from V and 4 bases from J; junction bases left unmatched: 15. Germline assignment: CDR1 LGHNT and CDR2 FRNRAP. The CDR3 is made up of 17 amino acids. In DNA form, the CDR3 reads TGTGCTAGTGGTTCCCCCGGGACAGCAGAGGGTCCCACTGAAGCTTTCTTT. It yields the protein CASGSPGTAEGPTEAFF.

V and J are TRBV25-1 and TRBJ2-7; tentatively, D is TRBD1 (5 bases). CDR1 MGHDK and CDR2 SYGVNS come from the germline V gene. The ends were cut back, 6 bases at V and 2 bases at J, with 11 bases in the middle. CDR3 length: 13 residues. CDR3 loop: CASSVTETYEQYF. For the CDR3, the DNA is TGTGCCAGCAGCGTGACAGAGACCTACGAGCAGTACTTC.

CDR3 amino acids: CASSLLGPYSNQPQHF. The DNA for the CDR3 is TGTGCCAGCAGTTTATTGGGCCCGTATAGCAATCAGCCCCAGCATTTT. J is TRBJ1-5 and V is TRBV27; D is unclear. V gave up 1 base and J gave up 0 bases, with 10 bases separating them. This CDR3 is built from 16 residues. Germline V gene sequence: CDR1 MNHEY, CDR2 SMNVEV (reference sequence).

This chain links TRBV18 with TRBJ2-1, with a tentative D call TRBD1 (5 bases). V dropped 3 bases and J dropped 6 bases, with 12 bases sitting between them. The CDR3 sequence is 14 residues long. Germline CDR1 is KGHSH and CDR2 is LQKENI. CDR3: CASSPEDRPNEQFF. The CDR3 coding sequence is TGTGCCAGCTCACCCGAAGACAGACCCAATGAGCAGTTCTTC. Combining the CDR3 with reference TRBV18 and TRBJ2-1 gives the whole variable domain NAGVMQNPRHLVRRRGQEARLRCSPMKGHSHVYWYRQLPEEGLKFMVYLQKENIIDESGMPKERFSAEFPKEGPSILRIQQVVRGDSAAYFCASSPEDRPNEQFFGPGTRLTVL.

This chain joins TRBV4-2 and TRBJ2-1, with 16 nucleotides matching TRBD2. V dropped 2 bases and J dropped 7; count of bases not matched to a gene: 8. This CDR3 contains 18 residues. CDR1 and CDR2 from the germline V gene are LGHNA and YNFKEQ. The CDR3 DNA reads TGTGCCAGCAGCCAAAGATTAGGGACTAGCGGGAGGGTAAATGAGCAGTTCTTC. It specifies CASSQRLGTSGRVNEQFF.

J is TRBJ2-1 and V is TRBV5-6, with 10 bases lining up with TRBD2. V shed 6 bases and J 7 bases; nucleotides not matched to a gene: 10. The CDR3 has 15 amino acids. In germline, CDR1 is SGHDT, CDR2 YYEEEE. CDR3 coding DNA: TGTGCCAGCACGGAACTAGCGGGAAGGTCGAATGAGCAGTTCTTC. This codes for CASTELAGRSNEQFF.

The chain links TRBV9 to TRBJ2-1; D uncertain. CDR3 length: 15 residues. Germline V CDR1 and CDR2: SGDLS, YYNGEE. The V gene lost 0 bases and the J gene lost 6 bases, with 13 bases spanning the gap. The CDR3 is CASSVGGYAINEQFF. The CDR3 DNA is TGTGCCAGCAGCGTAGGCGGTTACGCTATCAATGAGCAGTTCTTC.

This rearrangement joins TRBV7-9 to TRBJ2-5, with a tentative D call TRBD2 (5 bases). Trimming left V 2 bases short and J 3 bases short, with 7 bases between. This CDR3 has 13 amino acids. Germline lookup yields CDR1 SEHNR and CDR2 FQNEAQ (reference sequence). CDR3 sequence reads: CASSLSGEETQYF. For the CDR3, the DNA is TGTGCCAGCAGCTTATCCGGGGAAGAGACCCAGTACTTC.

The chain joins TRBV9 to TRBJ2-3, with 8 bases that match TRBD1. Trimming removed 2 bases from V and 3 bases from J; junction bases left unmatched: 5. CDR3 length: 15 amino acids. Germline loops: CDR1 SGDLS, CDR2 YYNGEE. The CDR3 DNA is TGTGCCAGCAGCGTTCAGGGGGCGGTTACAGATACGCAGTATTTT. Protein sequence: CASSVQGAVTDTQYF. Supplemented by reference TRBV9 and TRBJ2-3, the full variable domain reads DSGVTQTPKHLITATGQRVTLRCSPRSGDLSVYWYQQSLDQGLQFLIQYYNGEERAKGNILERFSAQQFPDLHSELNLSSLELGDSALYFCASSVQGAVTDTQYFGPGTRLTVL.

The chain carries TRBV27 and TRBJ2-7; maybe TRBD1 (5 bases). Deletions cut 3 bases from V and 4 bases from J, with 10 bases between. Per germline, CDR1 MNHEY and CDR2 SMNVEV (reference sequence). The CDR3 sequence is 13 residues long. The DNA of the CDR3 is TGTGCCAGCAGTTTGTACGACAGATACGAGCAGTACTTC. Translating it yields CASSLYDRYEQYF.

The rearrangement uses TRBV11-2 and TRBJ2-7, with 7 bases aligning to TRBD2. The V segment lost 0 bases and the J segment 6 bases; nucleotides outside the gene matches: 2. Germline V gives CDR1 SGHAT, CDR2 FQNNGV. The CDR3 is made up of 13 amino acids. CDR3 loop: CASSLEAGTEQYV. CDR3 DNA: TGTGCCAGCAGCTTAGAAGCGGGAACCGAGCAGTACGTC.

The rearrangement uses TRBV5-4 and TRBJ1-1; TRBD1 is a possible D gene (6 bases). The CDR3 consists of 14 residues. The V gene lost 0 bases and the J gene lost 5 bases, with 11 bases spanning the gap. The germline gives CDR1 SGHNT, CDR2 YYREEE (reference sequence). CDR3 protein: CASSLVWGRTEAFF. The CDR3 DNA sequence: TGTGCCAGCAGCTTGGTCTGGGGGCGAACTGAAGCTTTCTTT.

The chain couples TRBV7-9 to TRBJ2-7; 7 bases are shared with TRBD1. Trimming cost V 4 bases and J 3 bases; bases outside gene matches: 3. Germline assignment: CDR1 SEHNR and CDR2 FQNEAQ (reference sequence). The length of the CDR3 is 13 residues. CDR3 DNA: TGTGCCAGCAGCTCCGACAGGGTCTACGAGCAGTACGTC. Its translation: CASSSDRVYEQYV.

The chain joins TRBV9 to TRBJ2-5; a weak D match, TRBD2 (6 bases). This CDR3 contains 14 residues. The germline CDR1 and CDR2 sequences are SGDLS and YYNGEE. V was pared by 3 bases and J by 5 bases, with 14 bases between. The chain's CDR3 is CASSEDGTWETQYF. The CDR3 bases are TGTGCCAGCAGCGAGGACGGGACTTGGGAGACCCAGTACTTC. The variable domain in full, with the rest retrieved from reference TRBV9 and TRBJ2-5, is DSGVTQTPKHLITATGQRVTLRCSPRSGDLSVYWYQQSLDQGLQFLIQYYNGEERAKGNILERFSAQQFPDLHSELNLSSLELGDSALYFCASSEDGTWETQYFGPGTRLLVL.

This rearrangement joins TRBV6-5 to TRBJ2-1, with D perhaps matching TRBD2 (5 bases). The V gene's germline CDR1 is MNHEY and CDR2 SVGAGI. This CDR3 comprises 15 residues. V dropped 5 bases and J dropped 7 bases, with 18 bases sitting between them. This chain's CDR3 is CASSGGSHRGNEQFF. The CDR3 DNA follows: TGTGCCAGCAGTGGCGGATCGCACCGGGGAAATGAGCAGTTCTTC.

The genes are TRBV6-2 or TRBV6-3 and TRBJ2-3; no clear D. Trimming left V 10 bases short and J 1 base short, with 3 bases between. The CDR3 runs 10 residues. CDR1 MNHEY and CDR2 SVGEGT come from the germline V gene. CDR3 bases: TGTGCCACCGGCACAGATACGCAGTATTTT. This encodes CATGTDTQYF.

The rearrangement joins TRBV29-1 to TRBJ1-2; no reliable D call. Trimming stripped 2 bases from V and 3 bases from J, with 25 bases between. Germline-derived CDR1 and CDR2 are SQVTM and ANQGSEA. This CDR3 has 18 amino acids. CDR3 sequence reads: CSVEPDLLRRRDYYGYTF. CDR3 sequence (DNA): TGCAGCGTTGAACCCGACCTGCTTCGTAGACGAGATTACTATGGCTACACCTTC.

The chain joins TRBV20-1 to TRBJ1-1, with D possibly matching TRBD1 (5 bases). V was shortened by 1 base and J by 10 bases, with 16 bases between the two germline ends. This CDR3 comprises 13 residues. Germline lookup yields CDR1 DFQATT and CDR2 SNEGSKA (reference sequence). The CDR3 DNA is TGCAGTGCTAGAGTCCTCGGGGGAACAGGAGCTTTCTTT. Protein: CSARVLGGTGAFF.

The CDR3 loop is CASRGDRIRDTQYF. In DNA form, the CDR3 reads TGTGCCAGCAGGGGGGACAGGATTCGAGATACGCAGTATTTT. V gene TRBV28 combines with J gene TRBJ2-3; 8 bases match TRBD1. Trimming took 6 bases from V and 5 from J; bases not matched to a gene: 7. Germline values: CDR1 MDHEN, CDR2 SYDVKM. This CDR3 has 14 residues. Supplemented by reference TRBV28 and TRBJ2-3, the full variable domain reads DVKVTQSSRYLVKRTGEKVFLECVQDMDHENMFWYRQDPGLGLRLIYFSYDVKMKEKGDIPEGYSVSREKKERFSLILESASTNQTSMYLCASRGDRIRDTQYFGPGTRLTVL.

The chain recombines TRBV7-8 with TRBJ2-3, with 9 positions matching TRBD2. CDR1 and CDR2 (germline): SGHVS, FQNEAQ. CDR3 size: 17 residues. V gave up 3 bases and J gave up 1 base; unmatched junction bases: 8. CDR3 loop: CASSFLERTSGTDTQYF. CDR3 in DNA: TGTGCCAGCAGCTTCCTAGAACGGACTAGCGGCACAGATACGCAGTATTTT. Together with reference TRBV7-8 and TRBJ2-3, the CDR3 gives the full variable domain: GAGVSQSPRYKVAKRGQDVALRCDPISGHVSLFWYQQALGQGPEFLTYFQNEAQLDKSGLPSDRFFAERPEGSVSTLKIQRTQQEDSAVYLCASSFLERTSGTDTQYFGPGTRLTVL.

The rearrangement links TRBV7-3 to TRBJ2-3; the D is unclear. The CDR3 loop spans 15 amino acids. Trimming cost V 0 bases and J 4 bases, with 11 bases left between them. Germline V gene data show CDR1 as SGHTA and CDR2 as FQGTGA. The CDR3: CASSLTPARADTQYF. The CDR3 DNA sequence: TGTGCCAGCAGCTTAACCCCGGCACGGGCAGATACGCAGTATTTT.

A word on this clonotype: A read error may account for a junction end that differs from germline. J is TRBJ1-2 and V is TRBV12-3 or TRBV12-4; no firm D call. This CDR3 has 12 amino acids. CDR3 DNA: TGTGCCAGCAGGTTAGGGAGCCACGGCTACACCTTC. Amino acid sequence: CASRLGSHGYTF.

The CDR3 spells CASSPAPQSPDYGYTF. The CDR3 bases are TGCGCCAGCAGCCCAGCCCCCCAAAGTCCGGACTATGGCTACACCTTC. The rearrangement uses TRBV4-1 and TRBJ1-2; D remains unclear. V shed 4 bases and J shed 3 bases, with 18 bases lying between them. There are 16 residues in the CDR3. Germline V gene data show CDR1 as MGHRA and CDR2 as YSYEKL.

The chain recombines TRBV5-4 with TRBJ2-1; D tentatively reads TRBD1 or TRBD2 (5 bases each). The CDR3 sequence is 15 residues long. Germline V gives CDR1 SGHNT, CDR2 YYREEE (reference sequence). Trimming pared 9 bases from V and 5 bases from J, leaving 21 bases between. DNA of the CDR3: TGTGCCACCTCCGGGACCCTCGTATCTAACAATGAGCAGTTCTTC. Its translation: CATSGTLVSNNEQFF.

Here the CDR3 reads CASSLRGFQPQHF. The CDR3 nucleotides are TGTGCCAGCAGTTTAAGGGGATTCCAGCCCCAGCATTTT. The chain employs TRBV12-3 or TRBV12-4 and TRBJ1-5; tentatively, D is TRBD1 (5 bases). The CDR3 length is 13 residues. The V end lost 2 bases, the J end lost 7 bases, and 9 bases lay between the germline ends.

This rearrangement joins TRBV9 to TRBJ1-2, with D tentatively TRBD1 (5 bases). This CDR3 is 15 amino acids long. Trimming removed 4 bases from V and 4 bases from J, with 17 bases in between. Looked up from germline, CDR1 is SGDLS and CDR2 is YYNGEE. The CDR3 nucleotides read TGTGCCAGCAGCCCCTCCGGGGGTTACGGCTATGGCTACACCTTC. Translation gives CASSPSGGYGYGYTF. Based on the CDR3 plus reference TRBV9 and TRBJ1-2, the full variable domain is DSGVTQTPKHLITATGQRVTLRCSPRSGDLSVYWYQQSLDQGLQFLIQYYNGEERAKGNILERFSAQQFPDLHSELNLSSLELGDSALYFCASSPSGGYGYGYTFGSGTRLTVV.